This TCR beta chain appears in the sequencing data of a study of cytomegalovirus exposure and HLA in healthy donors. Background on the study: A prior study identified approximately 120 million unique TCR beta sequences from some 180 million T cells.

Findings and caveats of the study: The study carried out a later analysis of TCR beta sequences. It associated approximately 16,000 of them with specific HLA alleles at a false discovery rate of 0.05. Confirmation was obtained in vitro that a few CMV-associated chains are specific for CMV antigens. For most TCR beta V segments, an earlier analysis put the productive rate at about 87% or about 30% of the time.

Concerning this clone: Its antigen is as yet unknown.

PCR amplification relied on 60 Vbeta primers (plus 13 Jbeta primers). Method: immunoSEQ multiplex PCR; TCRdb's copy keeps in-frame clones and lacks some. The sample gives some 170,000 clones, 60% to 80% of which show up once; roughly 3.6% is in the top ten. The germline CDR1 and CDR2 sequences are SGHTA and FQGTGA. The CDR3 extends over 16 amino acids. The germline V and J ends were trimmed by 4 bases and 2 bases, with 16 bases remaining between them. The TCR comes from a man aged 30 to 39 in good health and CMV-seropositive. The rearrangement uses TRBV7-3 and TRBJ2-3, with a weak D call TRBD1 (6 bases). Material: PBMCs. CDR3 DNA: TGTGCCAGCAGCTCAGGGGAGCGAGGGCTCACAGATACGCAGTATTTT. Translation gives CASSSGERGLTDTQYF.